The next 2 T cell receptor beta chains were all read from a single sample in a study of T cells after yellow fever vaccination. TCRdb reprocessed the 5' RACE reads via MiXCR and lists one record per CDR3 protein. The profile shows some 220,000 distinct CDR3 sequences, approximately 3% of them singletons. Sequencing used CD4+ T cells sorted from PBMCs, obtained 10 days after the yellow fever booster vaccination. The source of these receptors is a man between 18 and 29 years old who received the YFV17D yellow fever vaccine.

Only a few counts were recorded for this clonotype. The V call is TRBV5-4, the J call TRBJ2-1, with 8 bases aligning to TRBD1. The V segment lost 4 bases and the J segment 7 bases; nucleotides outside the gene matches: 10. Germline values: CDR1 SGHNT, CDR2 YYREEE (reference sequence). There are 15 residues in the CDR3. The CDR3 nucleotides are TGTGCCAGCAGCGGGAACAGGGGGGCGGGGAATGAGCAGTTCTTC. Residues: CASSGNRGAGNEQFF.

The sample holds many counts of this clonotype. This chain links TRBV15 with TRBJ2-6; maybe TRBD1 (6 bases). The CDR3 covers 15 residues. From germline, CDR1 is LNHNV and CDR2 YYDKDF (reference sequence). Trimming removed 1 base from V and 4 bases from J, with 8 bases in between. CDR3 DNA sequence: TGTGCCACCAGCAGAGCAGGGACAGGGGCCAACGTCCTGACTTTC. The encoded protein is CATSRAGTGANVLTF.